Listed here are 17 T cell receptor beta chains from one sample, sequenced in a study of blood T cell repertoires in COVID-19. The repertoire was sequenced with immunoSEQ multiplex PCR; TCRdb's copy has only in-frame clones and lacks some. The sample gives tens of thousands of clones, 90% of which show up once; 25% to 30% is in the top ten. The sample was peripheral blood. Every receptor here comes from a man in his fifties or sixties with active or convalescent COVID-19.

The chain couples TRBV13 to TRBJ2-1; 8 bases are shared with TRBD1. Germline-derived CDR1 and CDR2 are PRHDT and FYEKMQ (reference sequence). This CDR3 contains 14 residues. Trimming took 6 bases from V and 8 from J; bases not matched to a gene: 9. CDR3 sequence reads: CASRDRTGRYEQFF. The DNA of the CDR3 is TGTGCCAGCAGGGACCGGACAGGGAGGTATGAGCAGTTCTTC. Based on the CDR3 plus reference TRBV13 and TRBJ2-1, the full variable domain is AAGVIQSPRHLIKEKRETATLKCYPIPRHDTVYWYQQGPGQDPQFLISFYEKMQSDKGSIPDRFSAQQFSDYHSELNMSSLELGDSALYFCASRDRTGRYEQFFGPGTRLTVL.

The V and J genes are TRBV6-5 and TRBJ2-5, with 7 bases identical to TRBD1. Germline assignment: CDR1 MNHEY and CDR2 SVGAGI. CDR3 size: 13 residues. J was trimmed by 1 base and V by 6 bases; bases with no gene match: 2. The DNA for the CDR3 is TGTGCCAGCAGACGGACAGGCCAAGAGACCCAGTACTTC. Amino acids: CASRRTGQETQYF.

The chain couples TRBV5-1 to TRBJ2-2; 8 bases line up with TRBD2. In germline, CDR1 is SGHRS, CDR2 YFSETQ. V shed 4 bases and J 6 bases; nucleotides not matched to a gene: 8. CDR3 length: 15 residues. The CDR3 DNA reads as TGCGCCAGCAGCGGCGGGGGGACGAAGGCCGGGGAGCTGTTTTTT. Protein product: CASSGGGTKAGELFF.

The chain has TRBV24-1 and TRBJ2-7; D unclear. The CDR3 loop spans 12 amino acids. V was clipped by 4 bases and J by 3 bases, with 6 bases between them. The V gene's germline CDR1 is KGHDR and CDR2 SFDVKD. CDR3 DNA: TGTGCCACCAGTGACTTAAACTACGAGCAGTACTTC. This gives the protein CATSDLNYEQYF.

The chain is built from TRBV24-1 and TRBJ2-1; 11 positions match TRBD2. The CDR3 contains 16 residues. The germline CDR1 and CDR2 sequences are KGHDR and SFDVKD. Trimming removed 3 bases from V and 5 bases from J; junction bases left unmatched: 5. In DNA, the CDR3 is TGTGCCACCAGTGATGATACTAGCGGGAGCAACAATGAGCAGTTCTTC. Protein product: CATSDDTSGSNNEQFF.

This clone is a singleton in its sample. The chain has TRBV6-2 or TRBV6-3 and TRBJ2-7, with D possibly TRBD2 on 6 matching bases. CDR1 is MNHEY, CDR2 SVGEGT, per germline. V gave up 2 bases and J gave up 2 bases, with 10 bases separating them. The CDR3 runs 14 residues. The CDR3 DNA follows: TGTGCCAGCAGTTACGGCGGGACGGCCTACGAGCAGTACTTC. This codes for CASSYGGTAYEQYF.

The rearrangement links TRBV5-4 to TRBJ2-3; no definite D call. The V and J ends lost 4 bases and 3 bases respectively, with 6 bases between them. Germline values: CDR1 SGHNT, CDR2 YYREEE (reference sequence). The CDR3 loop spans 12 amino acids. The CDR3 coding sequence is TGTGCCAGCAGCCCCAGGACAGATACGCAGTATTTT. Translated: CASSPRTDTQYF.

The rearrangement links TRBV12-3 or TRBV12-4 to TRBJ1-5; tentatively, D is TRBD1 (5 bases). The CDR3 spans 13 residues. V was cut by 1 base and J by 13 bases, with 14 bases left in between. CDR3 loop: CASSLGAGKVQHF. DNA of the CDR3: TGTGCCAGCAGTTTAGGGGCAGGGAAAGTTCAGCATTTT.

The chain links TRBV18 to TRBJ2-7, with D possibly TRBD2 on 6 matching bases. CDR3 length: 15 residues. CDR1 is KGHSH, CDR2 LQKENI, per germline. V was shortened by 4 bases and J by 4 bases, with 17 bases between the two germline ends. CDR3 nucleotides: TGTGCCAGCTCACGGACCGGGACTGGCTATTACGAGCAGTACTTC. Its translation is CASSRTGTGYYEQYF.

The gene calls are TRBV29-1 and TRBJ2-1; 8 bases line up with TRBD1. V lost 7 bases to trimming and J lost 5 bases; unmatched junction nucleotides: 1. CDR3 length: 11 residues. Germline V gives CDR1 SQVTM, CDR2 ANQGSEA. CDR3 sequence: CSGTGNNEQFF. CDR3 in DNA: TGCAGCGGGACAGGGAACAATGAGCAGTTCTTC.

The rearrangement uses TRBV7-6 and TRBJ2-7; unclear D gene. This CDR3 is built from 15 residues. Trimming took 0 bases from V and 3 from J, leaving 12 bases between them. Per the germline V gene, CDR1 is SGHVS and CDR2 is FNYEAQ. The CDR3 here is CASSLAPLNSYEQYF. DNA for the CDR3: TGTGCCAGCAGCTTAGCCCCCCTTAACAGCTACGAGCAGTACTTC.

The J gene is TRBJ2-7, the V gene TRBV28; 10 positions agree with TRBD2. With V trimmed by 6 bases and J by 4 bases, 9 bases remained unmatched. CDR1 and CDR2 (germline): MDHEN, SYDVKM. This CDR3 contains 15 residues. The CDR3 reads CASSLLAGGTYEQYF. CDR3 bases: TGTGCCAGCAGCCTCTTAGCGGGAGGAACTTACGAGCAGTACTTC.

The V call is TRBV7-3, the J call TRBJ2-7; 9 bases are a match to TRBD2. Germline assignment: CDR1 SGHTA and CDR2 FQGTGA. V lost 5 bases and J lost 4; bases outside the gene matches: 6. The CDR3 contains 14 residues. The CDR3 sequence: CASSTNSGSYEQYF. The CDR3 nucleotides read TGTGCCAGCAGCACTAATAGCGGGAGTTACGAGCAGTACTTC.

The V and J genes are TRBV9 and TRBJ2-7, with 7 nucleotides matching TRBD2. The V gene's germline CDR1 is SGDLS and CDR2 YYNGEE. J gave up 4 bases and V 4 bases, and 11 bases lay outside the gene matches. The CDR3 contains 15 residues. As DNA, the CDR3 is TGTGCCAGCAGCCCCCCCGGACTAGTAGGGTACGAGCAGTACTTC. Encoded protein: CASSPPGLVGYEQYF.

This chain joins TRBV11-2 and TRBJ2-1; 9 positions agree with TRBD2. CDR3 length: 15 residues. Per the germline V gene, CDR1 is SGHAT and CDR2 is FQNNGV. V trimming: 5 bases; J trimming: 1 base; junction bases outside the gene matches: 3. The CDR3 sequence: CASSHSGSSYNEQFF. Written as DNA, the CDR3 is TGTGCCAGCAGCCATAGCGGGAGTTCCTACAATGAGCAGTTCTTC.

The V and J genes are TRBV2 and TRBJ2-3; D unresolved. This CDR3 spans 13 amino acids. V was trimmed by 1 base and J by 3 bases, leaving 5 bases between them. Germline V gives CDR1 SNHLY, CDR2 FYNNEI. The DNA of the CDR3 is TGTGCCAGCAGTGAAGGAGGTACAGATACGCAGTATTTT. Translated: CASSEGGTDTQYF.

V is TRBV27 and J is TRBJ1-2, with D perhaps TRBD1 (5 bases). This CDR3 spans 12 amino acids. Germline V CDR1 and CDR2: MNHEY, SMNVEV (reference sequence). V lost 5 bases, J lost 7 bases, and 11 bases lay in between. The CDR3 DNA is TGTGCCAGCAGTCGGCAGGGCAGTGGCTACACCTTC. It encodes CASSRQGSGYTF.